This T cell receptor (beta chain) was sequenced during a study of technical replicates of blood from a handful of donors. The data were produced by immunoSEQ multiplex PCR, yet TCRdb's version contains in-frame clones alone and is incomplete. The table lists approximately 60,000 clones, around nine tenths of them singletons, with less than 5.5% in the top ten. This CDR3 has 14 amino acids. Germline V CDR1 and CDR2: SQVTM, ANQGSEA. Germline trimming cut 7 bases from V and 0 bases from J; bases unmatched to any gene: 6. The specimen sequenced was PBMCs. The TCR sequence derives from a human donor in good health. Some clones in this sample may be carry-over from other donors' samples. This chain connects TRBV29-1 to TRBJ2-3, with TRBD2 matching over 8 bases. CDR3 amino acids: CSARGTSSTDTQYF. The CDR3 region has the DNA TGCAGCGCCCGCGGGACTAGTAGCACAGATACGCAGTATTTT.